This TCR beta chain appears in the sequencing data of a study of CD8 T cells in ankylosing spondylitis. This clonotype came up a few times. The target antigen is unknown. Study-level points and caveats: A TCR beta motif made of roughly eight highly homologous variants seemed typical of ankylosing spondylitis blood. Disease-linked clones reportedly showed significant enrichment in matched ankylosing spondylitis synovial fluid.

TCRdb used MiXCR to reprocess the 5' RACE reads, holding one entry per CDR3 protein. The data hold about 250,000 distinct CDR3 sequences, with roughly a quarter observed a single time. The CDR3 consists of 11 residues. Germline assignment: CDR1 DFQATT and CDR2 SNEGSKA (reference sequence). V shed 5 bases and J shed 11 bases, with 15 bases lying between them. The sample taken for sequencing was blood, either unsorted or a sorted T cell fraction (not recorded which). The chain joins TRBV20-1 to TRBJ1-1; D might be TRBD1 (5 bases). This TCR was sampled from a male donor with ankylosing spondylitis or in good health (not recorded which). The CDR3 region is CSASSGGVAFF. Here the CDR3 DNA reads TGCAGTGCTTCCTCGGGGGGGGTCGCTTTCTTT.